What follows are 16 T cell receptor beta chains derived from one specimen sequenced in a study of CD8+ T cells in alopecia areata. As for treatment: oral pan-JAK inhibitor, 5-10 mg twice daily. As the sequencing template, cDNA was produced by extracting RNA and reverse transcribing it. Sequencing was performed with immunoSEQ multiplex PCR; in TCRdb, only in-frame clones are kept and a portion is missing. The data hold 150,000 to 200,000 clones, with under 80% observed a single time. The source material was CD4+ T cells sorted from blood, sampled at week 49, from a patient treated with tofacitinib. Receptor source: a human donor with alopecia areata.

This clone appeared a few times. The V call is TRBV5-5, the J call TRBJ1-1; D call uncertain. In germline, CDR1 is SGHKS, CDR2 YYEKEE (reference sequence). V was pared by 7 bases and J by 1 base, with 11 bases between. This CDR3 is 13 amino acids long. CDR3 in amino acids: CASHGARNTEAFF. The CDR3 region has the DNA TGTGCCAGCCACGGTGCCAGGAACACTGAAGCTTTCTTT.

V usage is TRBV25-1 and J usage is TRBJ1-2, with D possibly TRBD1 on 5 matching bases. This CDR3 is 14 amino acids long. Per the germline V gene, CDR1 is MGHDK and CDR2 is SYGVNS. V was clipped by 3 bases and J by 4 bases, with 12 bases between them. The CDR3 reads CASSDGRDSYGYTF. For the CDR3, the DNA is TGTGCCAGCAGTGATGGCAGGGACTCCTATGGCTACACCTTC.

This clone was found a few times. The V and J genes are TRBV7-2 and TRBJ2-5; 8 nucleotides line up with TRBD2. The CDR3 is made up of 14 amino acids. Germline CDR1 and CDR2: SGHTA and FQGNSA. The junction had 11 bases not matched to a gene; V was cut back by 1 base and J by 13 bases. For the CDR3, the DNA is TGTGCCAGCAGCTTAGATTGGCGGGGGGCCGTACTGTACTTC. Amino acids: CASSLDWRGAVLYF.

V gene TRBV7-2 combines with J gene TRBJ1-5; maybe TRBD1 (5 bases). This CDR3 contains 15 residues. CDR1 SGHTA and CDR2 FQGNSA come from the germline V gene. V was clipped by 6 bases and J by 2 bases, with 14 bases between them. As DNA, the CDR3 is TGTGCCAGCAGTATAAAGCCCAGGGGCAATCAGCCCCAGCATTTT. Its protein is CASSIKPRGNQPQHF.

The genes are TRBV30 and TRBJ2-1, with D possibly being TRBD1 (5 bases). The CDR3 has 12 residues. V shed 2 bases and J shed 6 bases, with 8 bases lying between them. The germline V gene encodes CDR1 GTSNPN and CDR2 SVGIG (reference sequence). The chain's CDR3 is CAWSRGPNEQFF. The CDR3 DNA follows: TGTGCCTGGAGTAGGGGCCCCAATGAGCAGTTCTTC.

This clone was observed a few times. The rearrangement uses TRBV5-6 and TRBJ1-2, with TRBD1 identical over 9 bases. Germline loops: CDR1 SGHDT, CDR2 YYEEEE. The trim removed 0 bases at V and 12 bases at J, leaving 6 bases unmatched. This CDR3 is 13 amino acids long. The chain's CDR3 is CASSLVQGARNTF. CDR3 bases: TGTGCCAGCAGCTTGGTACAGGGGGCCCGTAACACCTTC.

This chain uses TRBV9 with TRBJ1-1; unclear D gene. CDR1 and CDR2 from the germline V gene are SGDLS and YYNGEE. This CDR3 region has 13 residues. V was clipped by 0 bases and J by 2 bases, with 5 bases between them. CDR3: CASSVAFNTEAFF. The CDR3, as DNA: TGTGCCAGCAGCGTAGCCTTTAACACTGAAGCTTTCTTT.

This clone was counted once. V is TRBV9 and J is TRBJ2-7; no definite D call. Trimming stripped 1 base from V and 0 bases from J, with 8 bases between. This CDR3 has 14 residues. Germline CDR1 SGDLS, CDR2 YYNGEE. The CDR3 protein is CASSVLGSSYEQYF. CDR3 DNA sequence: TGTGCCAGCAGCGTACTTGGCAGCTCCTACGAGCAGTACTTC.

The CDR3 region has the DNA TGCAGCGTTGAAGATCGACCGAAGGAGACCCAGTACTTC. Translated, it gives CSVEDRPKETQYF. V usage is TRBV29-1 and J usage is TRBJ2-5; unclear D gene. Per the germline V gene, CDR1 is SQVTM and CDR2 is ANQGSEA. The CDR3 length is 13 residues. Trimming shortened V by 0 bases and J by 5 bases, and 10 bases separated the two germline ends.

This rearrangement joins TRBV5-1 to TRBJ1-6, with D perhaps TRBD1 (6 bases). Germline loops: CDR1 SGHRS, CDR2 YFSETQ. This CDR3 comprises 14 residues. Trimming took off 2 bases at V and 5 bases at J, with 8 bases between the two ends. CDR3 in amino acids: CASSLEGDNSPLHF. The CDR3 DNA sequence: TGCGCCAGCAGCTTAGAGGGGGATAATTCACCCCTCCACTTT.

This chain joins TRBV29-1 and TRBJ2-3, with D tentatively TRBD2 (6 bases). From germline, CDR1 is SQVTM and CDR2 ANQGSEA. Trimming cost V 0 bases and J 0 bases, with 22 bases left between them. This CDR3 is 19 amino acids long. CDR3 sequence: CSVEDLVDVRRGSTDTQYF. The CDR3 DNA reads as TGCAGCGTTGAAGATCTCGTCGACGTCCGGCGGGGTAGCACAGATACGCAGTATTTT.

The J gene is TRBJ2-3, the V gene TRBV29-1; D tentatively reads TRBD1 or TRBD2 (5 bases each). Trimming pared 1 base from V and 1 base from J, leaving 9 bases between. Germline values: CDR1 SQVTM, CDR2 ANQGSEA. The CDR3 runs to 14 residues. This CDR3 is CSVEVRGRTDTQYF. CDR3 bases: TGCAGCGTTGAAGTGAGGGGCCGCACAGATACGCAGTATTTT.

This clone showed up just a few times. The chain recombines TRBV7-2 with TRBJ1-1; D is unclear. This CDR3 is 14 amino acids long. V gave up 3 bases and J gave up 5 bases, with 13 bases separating them. Germline loops: CDR1 SGHTA, CDR2 FQGNSA. The CDR3, as DNA: TGTGCCAGCAGCTTCAGTCGAGGAGGGACTGAAGCTTTCTTT. Encoded protein: CASSFSRGGTEAFF.

The chain combines TRBV6-1 with TRBJ2-5; unclear D gene. This CDR3 has 13 amino acids. V was trimmed by 3 bases and J by 4 bases, leaving 9 bases between them. In germline, CDR1 is MNHNS, CDR2 SASEGT. DNA of the CDR3: TGTGCCAGCAGTGACGGATGGGGAGAGACCCAGTACTTC. It codes for CASSDGWGETQYF.

The V gene is TRBV6-5, the J gene TRBJ2-3, with 8 bases lining up with TRBD1. The CDR3 contains 16 residues. Germline assignment: CDR1 MNHEY and CDR2 SVGAGI. V was pared by 0 bases and J by 3 bases, with 5 bases of the junction left unmatched. CDR3 coding DNA: TGTGCCAGCAGTTACTCAGAACAGGGGGGAACAGATACGCAGTATTTT. It is translated as CASSYSEQGGTDTQYF.

The CDR3 nucleotides are TGCGCCAGCAGCCAAGATCCCGCTAGCGGGGCCTCCTACAATGAGCAGTTCTTC. Translation gives CASSQDPASGASYNEQFF. V usage is TRBV4-3 and J usage is TRBJ2-1; 9 nucleotides agree with TRBD2. The CDR3 covers 18 residues. V lost 0 bases and J lost 0; bases outside the gene matches: 6. Germline CDR1 LGHNA, CDR2 YSLEER.